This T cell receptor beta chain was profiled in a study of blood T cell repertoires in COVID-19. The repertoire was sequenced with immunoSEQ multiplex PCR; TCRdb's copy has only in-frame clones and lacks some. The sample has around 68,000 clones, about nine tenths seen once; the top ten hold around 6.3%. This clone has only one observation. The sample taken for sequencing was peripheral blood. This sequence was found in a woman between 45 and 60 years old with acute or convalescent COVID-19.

The chain's CDR3 is CASSSVVETQYF. CDR3 nucleotides: TGTGCCAGCAGTTCAGTTGTTGAGACCCAGTACTTC. This chain connects TRBV28 to TRBJ2-5; D is ambiguous. The CDR3 extends over 12 amino acids. Looked up from germline, CDR1 is MDHEN and CDR2 is SYDVKM. The germline V and J ends were trimmed by 4 bases and 5 bases, with 8 bases remaining between them.